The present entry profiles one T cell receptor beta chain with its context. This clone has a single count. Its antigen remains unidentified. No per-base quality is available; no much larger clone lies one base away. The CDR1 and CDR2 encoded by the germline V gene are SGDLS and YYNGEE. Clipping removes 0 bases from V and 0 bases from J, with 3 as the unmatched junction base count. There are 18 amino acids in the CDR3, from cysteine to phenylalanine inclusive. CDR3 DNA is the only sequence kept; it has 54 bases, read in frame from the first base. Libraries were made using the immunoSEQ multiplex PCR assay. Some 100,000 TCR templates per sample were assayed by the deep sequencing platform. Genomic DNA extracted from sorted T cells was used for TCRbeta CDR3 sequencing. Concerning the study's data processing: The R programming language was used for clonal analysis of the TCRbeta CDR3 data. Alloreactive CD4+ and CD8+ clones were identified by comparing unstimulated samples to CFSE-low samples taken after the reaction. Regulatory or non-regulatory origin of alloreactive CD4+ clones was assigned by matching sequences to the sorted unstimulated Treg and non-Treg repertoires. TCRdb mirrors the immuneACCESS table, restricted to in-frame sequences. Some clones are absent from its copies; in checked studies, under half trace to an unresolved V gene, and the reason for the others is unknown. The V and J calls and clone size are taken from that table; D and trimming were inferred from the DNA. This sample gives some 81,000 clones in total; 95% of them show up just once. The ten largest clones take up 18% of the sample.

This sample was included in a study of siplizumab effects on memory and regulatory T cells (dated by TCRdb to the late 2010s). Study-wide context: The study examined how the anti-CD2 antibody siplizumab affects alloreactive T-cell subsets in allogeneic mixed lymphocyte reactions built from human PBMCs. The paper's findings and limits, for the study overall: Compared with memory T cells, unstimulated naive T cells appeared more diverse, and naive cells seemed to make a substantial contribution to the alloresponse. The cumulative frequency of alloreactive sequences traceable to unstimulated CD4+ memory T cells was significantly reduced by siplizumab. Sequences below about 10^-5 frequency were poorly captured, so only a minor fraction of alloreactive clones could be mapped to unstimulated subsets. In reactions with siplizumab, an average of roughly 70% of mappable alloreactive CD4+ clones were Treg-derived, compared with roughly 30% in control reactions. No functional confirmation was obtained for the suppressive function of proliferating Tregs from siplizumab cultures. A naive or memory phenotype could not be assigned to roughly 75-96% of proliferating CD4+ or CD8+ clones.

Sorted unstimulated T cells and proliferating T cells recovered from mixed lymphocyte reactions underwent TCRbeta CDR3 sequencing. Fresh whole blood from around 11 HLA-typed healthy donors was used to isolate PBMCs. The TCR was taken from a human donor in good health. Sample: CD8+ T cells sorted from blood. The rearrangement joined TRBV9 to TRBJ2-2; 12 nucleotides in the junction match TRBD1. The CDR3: CASSVVGTGGPNTGELFF. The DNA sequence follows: TGTGCCAGCAGCGTAGTTGGGACAGGGGGCCCGAACACCGGGGAGCTGTTTTTT.